The clone carrying this T cell receptor beta chain was seen at least ten times. TCRdb analysed the RT-PCR reads with MiXCR anew, one entry per CDR3 protein. The sample contains roughly 620,000 distinct CDR3 sequences, roughly 10% of which appear only once. These data come from a study of response to subunit inactivated influenza vaccine. CDR3 length: 17 residues. Germline values: CDR1 DFQATT, CDR2 SNEGSKA (reference sequence). With V trimmed by 3 bases and J by 3 bases, 11 bases remained unmatched. These records were also assigned to another study, of T cells expressing NK-cell markers. That study adds: The cDNA for TCR beta came from 5'RACE template switching with UMIs.

The specimen was PBMCs from blood, collected on the day of vaccination. The receptor was derived from a middle-aged man who received an inactivated influenza vaccine. V and J are TRBV20-1 and TRBJ2-3; the match to TRBD1 covers 11 bases. The CDR3 protein is CSASYLGQGAFTDTQYF. In DNA, the CDR3 is TGCAGTGCTAGTTATTTAGGACAGGGGGCTTTTACAGATACGCAGTATTTT.